Below are 7 T cell receptor beta chains sequenced from a single sample in a study of PD-L1 blockade in urothelial cancer. Profiling relied on immunoSEQ multiplex PCR, and the TCRdb table lists in-frame clones only, not all of them. This sample has roughly 45,000 clones, with about four fifths found just once. The time point: peripheral blood 6 weeks after treatment start. The input for sequencing was PBMCs, taken around atezolizumab (anti-PD-L1) treatment. These receptors all stem from a man aged 60 to 69 with urothelial cancer.

The chain joins TRBV7-2 to TRBJ1-6; tentative D call: TRBD1 (6 bases). This CDR3 has 13 amino acids. Germline V gene lookup returns CDR1 SGHTA and CDR2 FQGNSA. V dropped 2 bases and J dropped 7 bases, with 6 bases sitting between them. CDR3 loop: CASSLQGNSPLHF. CDR3 DNA: TGTGCCAGCAGCTTACAGGGGAATTCACCCCTCCACTTT.

The J gene is TRBJ1-5, the V gene TRBV6-1; perhaps TRBD1 as D (5 bases). The V gene's germline CDR1 is MNHNS and CDR2 SASEGT. V was trimmed by 7 bases and J by 3 bases, leaving 13 bases between them. This CDR3 has 14 residues. The CDR3 region is CASNQDNPNQPQHF. The CDR3 bases are TGTGCCAGCAACCAGGACAACCCCAATCAGCCCCAGCATTTT.

V and J are TRBV7-9 and TRBJ2-3; D is perhaps TRBD2 (6 bases). V was shortened by 6 bases and J by 4 bases, with 26 bases between the two germline ends. The CDR3 consists of 18 residues. CDR1 is SEHNR and CDR2 is FQNEAQ in the germline V gene (reference sequence). The CDR3 DNA reads as TGTGCCAGCAGGGGGGGAAGTCGGGGATCCCCTTTGGCAGATACGCAGTATTTT. Translating it yields CASRGGSRGSPLADTQYF.

Only a few counts were recorded for this clone. The CDR3: CASSISGQGAQETQYF. The CDR3, as DNA: TGTGCCAGTAGTATCTCGGGACAGGGGGCCCAAGAGACCCAGTACTTC. The J gene is TRBJ2-5, the V gene TRBV19; the match to TRBD1 covers 12 bases. CDR1 and CDR2 (germline): LNHDA, SQIVND (reference sequence). CDR3 length: 16 residues. The V segment lost 3 bases and the J segment 1 base; nucleotides outside the gene matches: 3.

This clone has only one observation. The V gene is TRBV30, the J gene TRBJ1-2; 10 nucleotides agree with TRBD1. The CDR3 contains 16 residues. Trimming took 0 bases from V and 6 from J; bases not matched to a gene: 10. Looked up from germline, CDR1 is GTSNPN and CDR2 is SVGIG (reference sequence). The DNA of the CDR3 is TGTGCCTGGAGTGTAAAGACAGGGGGCGGGCTTCATGGCTACACCTTC. Translated: CAWSVKTGGGLHGYTF.

The V and J genes are TRBV6-1 and TRBJ2-3; 8 bases agree with TRBD2. Germline values: CDR1 MNHNS, CDR2 SASEGT. J gave up 2 bases and V 3 bases, and 7 bases lay outside the gene matches. There are 16 residues in the CDR3. CDR3 sequence: CASSDRGGGFTDTQYF. CDR3 bases: TGTGCCAGCAGTGATCGGGGGGGCGGATTCACAGATACGCAGTATTTT.

DNA for the CDR3: TGTGCCAGCAGCTTCCTCAGGGGAAGTCAGCCCCAGCATTTT. It encodes CASSFLRGSQPQHF. J is TRBJ1-5 and V is TRBV5-8; possible D gene TRBD1, 6 bases. Germline assignment: CDR1 SGHTS and CDR2 YDEGEE. The CDR3 consists of 14 residues. Trimming cost V 2 bases and J 6 bases, with 12 bases left between them.